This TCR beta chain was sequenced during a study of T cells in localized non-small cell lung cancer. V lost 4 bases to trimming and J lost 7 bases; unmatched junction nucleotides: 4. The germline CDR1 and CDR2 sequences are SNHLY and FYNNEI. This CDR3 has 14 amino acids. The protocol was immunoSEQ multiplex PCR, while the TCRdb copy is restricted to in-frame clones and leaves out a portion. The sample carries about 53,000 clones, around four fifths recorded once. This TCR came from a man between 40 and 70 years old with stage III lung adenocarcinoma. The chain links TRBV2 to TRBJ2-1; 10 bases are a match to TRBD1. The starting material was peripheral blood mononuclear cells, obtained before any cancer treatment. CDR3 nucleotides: TGTGCCAGCAGTGCCGGGACAGGGGCAAATGAGCAGTTCTTC. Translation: CASSAGTGANEQFF.